The rows below give T cell receptor beta chains drawn from one sample of a study of shared clonotypes between healthy human individuals. Sequenced by immunoSEQ multiplex PCR; TCRdb stores in-frame clones only, minus some. Among 500,000 to 550,000 clones listed, roughly 95% were seen once. The sequencing sample was made of naive CD4+ T cells sorted from blood. These receptors were obtained from a woman under 40 in good health. Both conserved end residues are part of each CDR3. D genes are given only for firm matches. Size is stated for part of the rows, as once, few or many counts, or as a class when the clone is expanded.

>-|-|TRBJ1-1|TRBV27
CASSLRRGGGAFF
TGTGCCAGCAGTTTAAGGAGGGGAGGTGGTGCTTTCTTT
>-|-|TRBJ2-7|TRBV6-5
CASSYSMVRGVDEQYF
TGTGCCAGCAGTTACTCGATGGTGAGGGGCGTCGACGAGCAGTACTTC
>-|-|TRBJ1-1|TRBV5-6
CASSLAGNTEAFF
TGTGCCAGCAGCTTGGCTGGGAACACTGAAGCTTTCTTT
>-|-|TRBJ2-5|TRBV5-4
CASSGTWQETQYF
TGTGCCAGCAGCGGGACGTGGCAAGAGACCCAGTACTTC
>TRBD1|-|TRBJ2-2|TRBV5-6
CASSTLDRGTGELFF
TGTGCCAGCAGCACCCTTGACAGGGGGACCGGGGAGCTGTTTTTT
>-|-|TRBJ1-1|TRBV11-2
CASSWWENTEAFF
TGTGCCAGCAGCTGGTGGGAGAACACTGAAGCTTTCTTT
>-|-|TRBJ2-5|TRBV5-6
CASSFFGIQYF
TGTGCCAGCAGCTTTTTCGGGATCCAGTACTTC
>-|-|TRBJ2-7|TRBV28
CASSSVARYEQYF
TGTGCCAGCAGTTCAGTAGCGCGCTACGAGCAGTACTTC
>-|-|TRBJ1-2|TRBV28
CASSPGARGYTF
TGTGCCAGTTCGCCGGGGGCAAGAGGCTACACCTTC
>TRBD2|-|TRBJ2-1|TRBV4-1
CASSQDRVAGLANEQFF
TGCGCCAGCAGCCAAGATCGGGTAGCGGGGTTAGCGAATGAGCAGTTCTTC
>-|-|TRBJ2-2|TRBV14
CASSQADFLTGELFF
TGTGCCAGCAGCCAAGCTGACTTTCTCACCGGGGAGCTGTTTTTT
>-|-|TRBJ2-6|TRBV6-1
CASRIPTGANVLTF
TGTGCCAGCAGGATACCTACTGGGGCCAACGTCCTGACTTTC
>-|-|TRBJ1-2|TRBV7-2
CASENRVGGGYGYTF
TGTGCCAGCGAGAACAGGGTCGGAGGAGGCTATGGCTACACCTTC
>TRBD1|-|TRBJ2-5|TRBV5-1
CASSLGGRTGGEETQYF
TGCGCCAGCAGCTTGGGCGGGAGGACAGGGGGAGAAGAGACCCAGTACTTC
>-|-|TRBJ2-2|TRBV28
CASSPGQSTGELFF
TGTGCCAGCAGTCCGGGACAAAGCACCGGGGAGCTGTTTTTT
>-|-|TRBJ2-7|TRBV6-5
CASSYGSGSYEQYF
TGTGCCAGCAGTTACGGTAGCGGCTCCTACGAGCAGTACTTC
>-|-|TRBJ1-2|TRBV28
CASTGRDFSGYTF
TGTGCCAGCACGGGACGGGATTTCTCTGGCTACACCTTC
>-|-|TRBJ2-7|TRBV13
CASSSLRDSISYEQYF
TGTGCCAGCAGCTCCCTCCGGGACTCAATCTCCTACGAGCAGTACTTC
>-|-|TRBJ1-5|TRBV19
CASKDVLRNQPQHF
TGTGCCAGTAAAGACGTTTTGCGCAATCAGCCCCAGCATTTT
>-|-|TRBJ2-3|TRBV14
CASSQHGWDRTDTQYF
TGTGCCAGCAGCCAACATGGGTGGGATCGCACAGATACGCAGTATTTT
>-|once|TRBJ2-3|TRBV12-5
CASGPDTGAVDTQYF
TGTGCTAGTGGTCCTGATACGGGAGCGGTAGATACGCAGTATTTT
>-|-|TRBJ2-2|TRBV4-1
CASSQGLAANTGELFF
TGCGCCAGCAGCCAAGGGCTAGCAGCGAACACCGGGGAGCTGTTTTTT
>-|-|TRBJ1-2|TRBV9
CASSVGGRADYGYTF
TGTGCCAGCAGCGTAGGAGGAAGGGCTGACTATGGCTACACCTTC
>-|once|TRBJ1-2|TRBV6-5
CASSYSGGASGGYTF
TGTGCCAGCAGTTACTCGGGGGGCGCTTCCGGGGGCTACACCTTC
>-|-|TRBJ2-2|TRBV2
CASRLQGNSGELFF
TGTGCCAGCAGACTCCAGGGAAACAGCGGGGAGCTGTTTTTT
>-|-|TRBJ2-1|TRBV11-2
CASSLDAEQFF
TGTGCCAGCAGCTTAGACGCTGAGCAGTTCTTC
>TRBD1|-|TRBJ1-2|TRBV6-1
CASSVSGTGGAVGGYTF
TGTGCCAGCAGTGTGTCTGGGACAGGGGGCGCGGTAGGTGGCTACACCTTC
>TRBD1|-|TRBJ2-1|TRBV4-2
CASSHTTGGTAYNEQFF
TGTGCCAGCAGCCATACCACAGGGGGCACAGCCTACAATGAGCAGTTCTTC
>-|-|TRBJ2-2|TRBV6-4
CASSTQGTTNTGELFF
TGTGCCAGCAGCACTCAGGGGACTACGAACACCGGGGAGCTGTTTTTT
>TRBD1|once|TRBJ1-3|TRBV7-2
CASSLGTGPSSGNTIYF
TGTGCCAGCAGCTTAGGGACAGGGCCATCCTCTGGAAACACCATATATTTT
>-|-|TRBJ2-1|TRBV28
CASRQGGDEQFF
TGTGCCAGCAGACAAGGAGGGGATGAGCAGTTCTTC
>-|-|TRBJ2-2|TRBV5-1
CASSSVVDTGELFF
TGCGCCAGCAGCTCCGTGGTGGACACCGGGGAGCTGTTTTTT
>-|few|TRBJ1-1|TRBV9
CASSVAGEAFF
TGTGCCAGCAGCGTAGCTGGTGAAGCTTTCTTT
>TRBD1|once|TRBJ2-2|TRBV6-5
CASRRDRGNTGELFF
TGTGCCAGCAGACGGGACAGGGGTAACACCGGGGAGCTGTTTTTT
>TRBD1|-|TRBJ1-4|TRBV30
CAWHRTGTNEKLFF
TGTGCCTGGCACCGGACAGGGACTAATGAAAAACTGTTTTTT
>-|few|TRBJ2-2|TRBV5-6
CASSLYPGELFF
TGTGCCAGCAGCTTGTATCCCGGGGAGCTGTTTTTT
>TRBD1|-|TRBJ2-5|TRBV18
CASSRIGQEQETQYF
TGTGCCAGCTCACGGATTGGACAGGAGCAAGAGACCCAGTACTTC
>-|-|TRBJ2-3|TRBV2
CASTEGLGPDTQYF
TGTGCCAGCACCGAGGGACTCGGGCCAGATACGCAGTATTTT
>-|-|TRBJ2-2|TRBV9
CASSVFQRSRNTGELFF
TGTGCCAGCAGCGTATTCCAGAGAAGTAGGAACACCGGGGAGCTGTTTTTT
>-|once|TRBJ2-3|TRBV2
CASSELGQESDTQYF
TGTGCCAGCAGTGAATTGGGGCAGGAATCAGATACGCAGTATTTT
>-|-|TRBJ2-1|TRBV7-7
CASSPRGVNEQFF
TGTGCCAGCAGCCCTCGAGGGGTCAATGAGCAGTTCTTC
>-|-|TRBJ1-1|TRBV6-5
CASREDSSMNTEAFF
TGTGCCAGCAGGGAGGACAGCTCAATGAACACTGAAGCTTTCTTT
>TRBD2|-|TRBJ2-1|TRBV5-1
CASSRREADSYNEQFF
TGCGCCAGCAGTAGGCGGGAGGCTGACTCCTACAATGAGCAGTTCTTC
>TRBD2|-|TRBJ2-7|TRBV25-1
CASSELSSGSSYEQYF
TGTGCCAGCAGTGAACTTTCTAGCGGGAGTAGCTACGAGCAGTACTTC